The 30 T cell receptor beta chains listed next were all sequenced from one sample in a study of blood T cell repertoires in COVID-19. The protocol was immunoSEQ multiplex PCR, while the TCRdb copy is restricted to in-frame clones and leaves out a portion. The sample has more than 150,000 clones; 90% to 95% are singletons. Sequencing used peripheral blood. These receptors were collected from a man aged 25 to 40 with COVID-19, enrolled during active disease.

The chain is built from TRBV18 and TRBJ2-1; possible D gene TRBD1, 5 bases. Trimming removed 3 bases at V and 9 bases at J, with 18 bases between. The CDR3 has 15 residues. CDR1 and CDR2 from the germline V gene are KGHSH and LQKENI. CDR3 DNA sequence: TGTGCCAGCTCACCCTTTGACAGCTCGGAGTCTGAGCAGTTCTTC. It is translated as CASSPFDSSESEQFF.

The chain combines TRBV19 with TRBJ1-4; a weak D match, TRBD1 (6 bases). Deletions cut 5 bases from V and 5 bases from J, with 15 bases between. Germline CDR1 is LNHDA and CDR2 is SQIVND (reference sequence). CDR3 length equals 15 residues. This CDR3 reads CASSSTGTGNEKLFF. CDR3 nucleotides: TGTGCCAGTAGTTCGACAGGCACTGGAAATGAAAAACTGTTTTTT.

The chain employs TRBV25-1 and TRBJ1-2; D may be TRBD1 (6 bases). CDR3 length equals 12 residues. Trimming shortened V by 3 bases and J by 8 bases, and 10 bases separated the two germline ends. The germline CDR1 and CDR2 sequences are MGHDK and SYGVNS. CDR3 sequence (DNA): TGTGCCAGCAGTGATGGACAGAAAGGCTACACCTTC. Translated, it gives CASSDGQKGYTF.

The chain employs TRBV15 and TRBJ2-1, with a weak D call TRBD2 (5 bases). This CDR3 contains 14 residues. Trimming removed 5 bases at V and 3 bases at J, with 11 bases between. Germline V gene lookup returns CDR1 LNHNV and CDR2 YYDKDF (reference sequence). The CDR3 spells CATSSWTGYNEQFF. CDR3 in DNA: TGTGCCACCAGCTCCTGGACTGGCTACAATGAGCAGTTCTTC. Together with reference TRBV15 and TRBJ2-1, the CDR3 gives the full variable domain: DAMVIQNPRYQVTQFGKPVTLSCSQTLNHNVMYWYQQKSSQAPKLLFHYYDKDFNNEADTPDNFQSRRPNTSFCFLDIRSPGLGDTAMYLCATSSWTGYNEQFFGPGTRLTVL.

The J gene is TRBJ1-1, the V gene TRBV19; 11 bases match TRBD1. From germline, CDR1 is LNHDA and CDR2 SQIVND (reference sequence). V trimming: 1 base; J trimming: 3 bases; junction bases outside the gene matches: 4. The CDR3 is made up of 16 amino acids. The CDR3 reads CASSIVGTGGDTEAFF. In DNA, the CDR3 is TGTGCCAGTAGTATAGTTGGGACAGGGGGTGACACTGAAGCTTTCTTT.

The chain couples TRBV4-2 to TRBJ1-1; 7 bases map to TRBD1. J lost 6 bases, V lost 4 bases, and 11 bases had no gene match. The CDR3 consists of 15 residues. Germline V gene lookup returns CDR1 LGHNA and CDR2 YNFKEQ. The CDR3 nucleotides read TGTGCCAGCAGCCTTCCCCGGCAGGGGGAGGCTGAAGCTTTCTTT. It codes for CASSLPRQGEAEAFF.

This rearrangement joins TRBV2 to TRBJ1-3; D unresolved. This CDR3 region has 12 residues. Trimming pared 10 bases from V and 1 base from J, leaving 8 bases between. CDR1 and CDR2 from the germline V gene are SNHLY and FYNNEI. CDR3 loop: CATQASGNTIYF. The CDR3 DNA reads as TGTGCCACGCAGGCTTCTGGAAACACCATATATTTT.

This clone was counted a single time. J is TRBJ2-5 and V is TRBV11-2; weak D call: TRBD1 (5 bases). CDR1 SGHAT and CDR2 FQNNGV come from the germline V gene. Trimming pared 2 bases from V and 4 bases from J, leaving 14 bases between. There are 15 residues in the CDR3. The CDR3 reads CASSLTGSQRETQYF. DNA for the CDR3: TGTGCCAGCAGCTTAACAGGAAGTCAGCGAGAGACCCAGTACTTC.

This sequence joins TRBV2 and TRBJ2-5, with a tentative D call TRBD1 (5 bases). CDR3 length equals 13 residues. CDR1 is SNHLY, CDR2 FYNNEI, per germline. The ends were cut back, 7 bases at V and 4 bases at J, with 13 bases in the middle. This CDR3 is CASTGRSLETQYF. The CDR3 coding sequence is TGTGCCAGCACAGGGCGATCCCTAGAGACCCAGTACTTC.

This sequence joins TRBV19 and TRBJ1-4, with D maybe TRBD1 (5 bases). Trimming pared 4 bases from V and 2 bases from J, leaving 11 bases between. CDR3 size: 15 residues. Germline lookup yields CDR1 LNHDA and CDR2 SQIVND (reference sequence). CDR3 residues: CASSRSGGTNEKLFF. The CDR3 nucleotides read TGTGCCAGTAGTAGGTCCGGGGGGACTAATGAAAAACTGTTTTTT.

This chain uses TRBV7-2 with TRBJ1-1; 9 bases map to TRBD1. From germline, CDR1 is SGHTA and CDR2 FQGNSA. V was clipped by 1 base and J by 0 bases; unmatched bases: 0. CDR3 length equals 15 residues. The CDR3: CASSLDRGLNTEAFF. The CDR3 DNA is TGTGCCAGCAGCTTAGACAGGGGGCTGAACACTGAAGCTTTCTTT.

The CDR3 DNA reads as TGTGCCAGCAGCGCGGGGGGACCCCAAGAGACCCAGTACTTC. This sequence encodes CASSAGGPQETQYF. This rearrangement joins TRBV9 to TRBJ2-5; 7 bases line up with TRBD2. The CDR3 consists of 14 residues. The V gene end was trimmed by 3 bases and the J gene end by 1 base; junction bases not matched to a gene: 3. Germline-derived CDR1 and CDR2 are SGDLS and YYNGEE.

The chain links TRBV10-3 to TRBJ2-1, with D tentatively TRBD1 (6 bases). This CDR3 spans 17 amino acids. Trimming shortened V by 3 bases and J by 5 bases, and 20 bases separated the two germline ends. Germline-derived CDR1 and CDR2 are ENHRY and SYGVKD. CDR3 amino acids: CAISDNNRATLNNEQFF. The CDR3 nucleotides read TGTGCCATCAGTGACAATAACAGGGCTACTCTGAACAATGAGCAGTTCTTC.

V is TRBV3-1 (or the pseudogene TRBV3-2) and J is TRBJ2-5, with 12 nucleotides matching TRBD2. The CDR3 is 16 amino acids. The germline CDR1 and CDR2 sequences are LGHDT and YNNKEL (reference sequence). V lost 8 bases to trimming and J lost 1 base; unmatched junction nucleotides: 8. The CDR3 coding sequence is TGTGCCAGCGCTATCGGACTAGCGGGGTTCCAAGAGACCCAGTACTTC. It codes for CASAIGLAGFQETQYF.

The chain is built from TRBV7-3 and TRBJ2-5; 9 bases map to TRBD1. CDR3 length equals 14 residues. Per germline, CDR1 SGHTA and CDR2 FQGTGA. Germline trimming cut 2 bases from V and 2 bases from J; bases unmatched to any gene: 0. CDR3 region: CASSLGTGQETQYF. For the CDR3, the DNA is TGTGCCAGCAGCTTAGGGACAGGGCAAGAGACCCAGTACTTC.

The V call is TRBV19, the J call TRBJ2-5; D gene unclear. The germline gives CDR1 LNHDA, CDR2 SQIVND (reference sequence). The CDR3 is made up of 13 amino acids. Deletions cut 5 bases from V and 5 bases from J, with 12 bases between. CDR3: CASSSPQWETQYF. CDR3 nucleotide sequence: TGTGCCAGTAGTTCCCCTCAGTGGGAGACCCAGTACTTC. Filled out from reference TRBV19 and TRBJ2-5, the complete variable domain reads DGGITQSPKYLFRKEGQNVTLSCEQNLNHDAMYWYRQDPGQGLRLIYYSQIVNDFQKGDIAEGYSVSREKKESFPLTVTSAQKNPTAFYLCASSSPQWETQYFGPGTRLLVL.

V usage is TRBV27 and J usage is TRBJ2-7; TRBD2 agrees at 7 bases. V gave up 2 bases and J gave up 0 bases; unmatched junction bases: 1. This CDR3 comprises 14 residues. From germline, CDR1 is MNHEY and CDR2 SMNVEV (reference sequence). The CDR3 reads CASSLGLDSYEQYF. In nucleotides, the CDR3 is TGTGCCAGCAGTTTAGGACTAGACTCCTACGAGCAGTACTTC.

The chain recombines TRBV29-1 with TRBJ1-3; no firm D call. This CDR3 contains 12 residues. CDR1 SQVTM and CDR2 ANQGSEA come from the germline V gene. Trimming stripped 4 bases from V and 2 bases from J, with 6 bases between. Written as DNA, the CDR3 is TGCAGCGTTGGGGCACCTGGAAACACCATATATTTT. Amino acid sequence: CSVGAPGNTIYF.

This chain joins TRBV27 and TRBJ1-4; TRBD1 matches at 8 bases. The CDR3 is 15 amino acids. Germline CDR1 reads MNHEY; CDR2 reads SMNVEV (reference sequence). The trim removed 4 bases at V and 7 bases at J, leaving 8 bases unmatched. CDR3 residues: CASSSQGAGGEKLFF. The CDR3, as DNA: TGTGCCAGCAGTTCCCAGGGGGCGGGTGGTGAAAAACTGTTTTTT.

This chain joins TRBV7-2 and TRBJ2-5, with TRBD1 as a possible D gene (6 bases). The CDR3 has 17 amino acids. The V end lost 0 bases, the J end lost 2 bases, and 16 bases lay between the germline ends. Per germline, CDR1 SGHTA and CDR2 FQGNSA. The CDR3 loop is CASSLAMQGHPQETQYF. CDR3 in DNA: TGTGCCAGCAGCTTAGCTATGCAGGGGCACCCTCAAGAGACCCAGTACTTC.

The DNA of the CDR3 is TGTGCCAGCAGTTACTCAGGAGTCCAAGGTTCACCCCTCCACTTT. As protein: CASSYSGVQGSPLHF. This chain connects TRBV6-5 to TRBJ1-6; D not certain. The CDR3 loop spans 15 amino acids. Trimming stripped 0 bases from V and 9 bases from J, with 12 bases between. Germline assignment: CDR1 MNHEY and CDR2 SVGAGI.

The chain employs TRBV19 and TRBJ1-6; 7 positions agree with TRBD1. Looked up from germline, CDR1 is LNHDA and CDR2 is SQIVND (reference sequence). V lost 5 bases to trimming and J lost 9 bases; unmatched junction nucleotides: 10. The CDR3 is 15 amino acids. This chain's CDR3 is CASSPLDRLVSPLHF. CDR3 nucleotides: TGTGCCAGTAGTCCCCTGGACAGGCTTGTTTCACCCCTCCACTTT.

The V gene is TRBV5-1, the J gene TRBJ2-1; 7 nucleotides match TRBD2. Losses at the gene ends were 4 bases for V and 0 bases for J; bases not matched to a gene: 7. CDR3 length: 16 amino acids. Germline CDR1 SGHRS, CDR2 YFSETQ. DNA of the CDR3: TGCGCCAGCAGCCCAAACGGCGGGAGCTCCTACAATGAGCAGTTCTTC. Protein: CASSPNGGSSYNEQFF.

The chain has TRBV11-2 and TRBJ1-4; D ambiguous. The germline gives CDR1 SGHAT, CDR2 FQNNGV. This CDR3 spans 14 amino acids. V lost 5 bases, J lost 0 bases, and 7 bases lay in between. CDR3 protein: CASSPTTTNEKLFF. CDR3 in DNA: TGTGCCAGCAGCCCGACAACAACTAATGAAAAACTGTTTTTT.

The rearrangement uses TRBV9 and TRBJ2-3; maybe TRBD2 (5 bases). V dropped 0 bases and J dropped 2 bases, with 10 bases sitting between them. Germline lookup yields CDR1 SGDLS and CDR2 YYNGEE. This CDR3 has 15 residues. The CDR3 here is CASSVGTPHTDTQYF. CDR3 DNA: TGTGCCAGCAGCGTAGGGACTCCTCACACAGATACGCAGTATTTT.

The J gene is TRBJ2-2, the V gene TRBV5-1; D is undetermined. CDR3 size: 16 residues. From germline, CDR1 is SGHRS and CDR2 YFSETQ. V was clipped by 0 bases and J by 0 bases, with 9 bases between them. CDR3 residues: CASSLEQPTNTGELFF. CDR3 nucleotide sequence: TGCGCCAGCAGCTTGGAACAGCCTACGAACACCGGGGAGCTGTTTTTT. Full variable domain (missing parts from reference TRBV5-1 and TRBJ2-2): KAGVTQTPRYLIKTRGQQVTLSCSPISGHRSVSWYQQTPGQGLQFLFEYFSETQRNKGNFPGRFSGRQFSNSRSEMNVSTLELGDSALYLCASSLEQPTNTGELFFGEGSRLTVL.

With regard to this clone: Within the sample, other DNA sequences also encode this same CDR3. V and J are TRBV18 and TRBJ1-6; 10 bases align to TRBD1. Trimming removed 6 bases from V and 5 bases from J; junction bases left unmatched: 7. The CDR3 length is 16 residues. Germline lookup yields CDR1 KGHSH and CDR2 LQKENI. CDR3 nucleotide sequence: TGTGCCAGCTCGCCAGCGGGACAGGGGAATAATTCACCCCTCCACTTT. Protein sequence: CASSPAGQGNNSPLHF.

The rearrangement uses TRBV3-1 (or the pseudogene TRBV3-2) and TRBJ1-1; D is ambiguous. Trimming took 5 bases from V and 4 from J, leaving 11 bases between them. Germline values: CDR1 LGHDT, CDR2 YNNKEL (reference sequence). The CDR3 contains 13 residues. CDR3 sequence: CASSGVGFTEAFF. The CDR3 nucleotides are TGTGCCAGCAGCGGAGTCGGATTCACTGAAGCTTTCTTT.

V and J are TRBV5-4 and TRBJ1-2; weak D call: TRBD1 (6 bases). Germline V gene sequence: CDR1 SGHNT, CDR2 YYREEE (reference sequence). The CDR3 loop spans 13 amino acids. V was shortened by 2 bases and J by 4 bases, with 9 bases between the two germline ends. CDR3 coding DNA: TGTGCCAGCAGCTTCAGGGGCGGCTATGGCTACACCTTC. This encodes CASSFRGGYGYTF.

The rearrangement links TRBV11-2 to TRBJ1-1; maybe TRBD1 (5 bases). Germline values: CDR1 SGHAT, CDR2 FQNNGV. V lost 5 bases and J 2 bases, leaving 15 bases between the germline ends. The CDR3 has 15 residues. The CDR3 spells CASSAGQGSNTEAFF. The CDR3 nucleotides read TGTGCCAGCAGCGCTGGGCAGGGTAGTAACACTGAAGCTTTCTTT.